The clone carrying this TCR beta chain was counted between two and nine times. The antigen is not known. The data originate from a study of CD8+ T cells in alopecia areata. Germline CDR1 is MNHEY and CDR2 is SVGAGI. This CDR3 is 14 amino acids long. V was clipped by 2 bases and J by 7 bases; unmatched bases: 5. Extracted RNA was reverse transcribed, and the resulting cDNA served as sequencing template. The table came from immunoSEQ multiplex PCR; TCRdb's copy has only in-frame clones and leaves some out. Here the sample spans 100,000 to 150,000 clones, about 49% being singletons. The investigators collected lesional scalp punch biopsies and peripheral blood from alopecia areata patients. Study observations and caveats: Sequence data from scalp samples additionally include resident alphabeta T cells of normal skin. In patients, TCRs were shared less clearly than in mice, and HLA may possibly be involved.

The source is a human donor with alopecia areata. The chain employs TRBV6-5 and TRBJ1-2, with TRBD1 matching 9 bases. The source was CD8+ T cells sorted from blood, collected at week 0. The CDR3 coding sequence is TGTGCCAGCAGTTACAGCCGGGACAGGGCTGGCTACACCTTC. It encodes CASSYSRDRAGYTF.